The clone carrying this T cell receptor (beta chain) was seen once. The sample is drawn from a study of blood T cell repertoires in COVID-19. On the study more broadly: Samples came from the United States, Italy and Spain, spanning acute and convalescent COVID-19.

Profiling relied on immunoSEQ multiplex PCR, and the TCRdb table lists in-frame clones only, not all of them. The sample yields over 85,000 clones, roughly 79% seen once. The trim removed 4 bases at V and 7 bases at J, leaving 3 bases unmatched. The germline V gene has CDR1 SGHTA and CDR2 FQGTGA. The CDR3 runs 13 residues. The chain combines TRBV7-3 with TRBJ1-4, with 7 bases that match TRBD1. This TCR came from a woman older than 75 with active or convalescent COVID-19. Sequencing input: peripheral blood. The CDR3 region has the DNA TGTGCCAGCAGCTCGAACAGGGGTGAAAAACTGTTTTTT. The encoded protein is CASSSNRGEKLFF.